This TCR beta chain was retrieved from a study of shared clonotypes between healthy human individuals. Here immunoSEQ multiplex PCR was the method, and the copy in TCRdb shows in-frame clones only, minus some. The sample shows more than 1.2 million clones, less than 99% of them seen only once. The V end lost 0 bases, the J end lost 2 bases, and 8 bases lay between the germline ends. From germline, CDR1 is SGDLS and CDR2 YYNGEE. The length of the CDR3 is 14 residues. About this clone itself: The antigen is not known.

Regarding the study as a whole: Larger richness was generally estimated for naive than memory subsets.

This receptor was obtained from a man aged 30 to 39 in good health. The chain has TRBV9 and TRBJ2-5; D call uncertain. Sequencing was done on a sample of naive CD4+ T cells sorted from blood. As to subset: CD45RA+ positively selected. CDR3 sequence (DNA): TGTGCCAGCAGCGTAGCCCCTAGACAAGAGACCCAGTACTTC. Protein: CASSVAPRQETQYF.